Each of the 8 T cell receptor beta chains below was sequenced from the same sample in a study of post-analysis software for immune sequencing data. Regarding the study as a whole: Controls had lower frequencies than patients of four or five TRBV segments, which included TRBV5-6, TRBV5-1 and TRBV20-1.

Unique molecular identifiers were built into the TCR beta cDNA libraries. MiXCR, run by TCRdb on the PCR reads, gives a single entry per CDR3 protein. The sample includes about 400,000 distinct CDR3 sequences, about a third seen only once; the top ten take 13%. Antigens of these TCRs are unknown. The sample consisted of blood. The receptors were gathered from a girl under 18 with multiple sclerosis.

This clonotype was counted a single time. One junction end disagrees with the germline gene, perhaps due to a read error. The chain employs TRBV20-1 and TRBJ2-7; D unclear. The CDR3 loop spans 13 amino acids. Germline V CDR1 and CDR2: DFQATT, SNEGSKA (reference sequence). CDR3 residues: CSAPKDPSCEQYF. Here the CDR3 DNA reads TGCAGTGCTCCAAAGGACCCCTCCTGCGAGCAGTACTTC.

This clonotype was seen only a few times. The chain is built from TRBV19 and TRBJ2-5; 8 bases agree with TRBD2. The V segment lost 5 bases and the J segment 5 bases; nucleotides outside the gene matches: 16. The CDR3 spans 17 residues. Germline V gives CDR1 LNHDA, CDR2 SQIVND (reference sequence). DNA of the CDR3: TGTGCCAGTAGTCCGCCCCCCCGGGGGGGGGTCGGGGAGACCCAGTACTTC. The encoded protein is CASSPPPRGGVGETQYF.

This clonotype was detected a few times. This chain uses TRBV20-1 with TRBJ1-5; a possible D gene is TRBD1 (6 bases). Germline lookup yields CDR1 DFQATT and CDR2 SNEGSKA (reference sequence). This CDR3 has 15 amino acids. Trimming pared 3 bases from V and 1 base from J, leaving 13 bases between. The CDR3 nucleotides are TGCAGTGCTAGTGGAATGAGGGGGAGCAATCAGCCCCAGCATTTT. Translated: CSASGMRGSNQPQHF.

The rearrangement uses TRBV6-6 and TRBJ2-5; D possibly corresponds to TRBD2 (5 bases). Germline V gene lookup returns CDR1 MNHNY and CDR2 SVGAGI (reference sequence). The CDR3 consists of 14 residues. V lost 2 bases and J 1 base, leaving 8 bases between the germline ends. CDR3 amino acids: CASSYGLTQETQYF. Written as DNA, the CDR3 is TGTGCCAGCAGTTACGGACTTACCCAAGAGACCCAGTACTTC.

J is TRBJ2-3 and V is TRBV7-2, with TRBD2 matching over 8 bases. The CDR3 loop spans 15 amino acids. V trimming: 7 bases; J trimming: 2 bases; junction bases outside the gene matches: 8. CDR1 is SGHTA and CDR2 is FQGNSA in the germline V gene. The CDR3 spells CASNPSGGYTDTQYF. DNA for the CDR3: TGTGCCAGCAACCCAAGCGGGGGTTACACAGATACGCAGTATTTT.

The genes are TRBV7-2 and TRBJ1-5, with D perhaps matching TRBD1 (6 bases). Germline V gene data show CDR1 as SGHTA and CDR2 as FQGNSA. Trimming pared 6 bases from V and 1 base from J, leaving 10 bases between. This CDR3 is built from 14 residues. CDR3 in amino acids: CASRAGTSNQPQHF. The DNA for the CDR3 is TGTGCCAGCAGAGCCGGGACAAGCAATCAGCCCCAGCATTTT.

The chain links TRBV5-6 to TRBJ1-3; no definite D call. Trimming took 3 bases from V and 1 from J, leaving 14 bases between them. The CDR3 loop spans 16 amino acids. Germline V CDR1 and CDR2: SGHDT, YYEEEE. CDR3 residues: CASSYVSSRSGNTIYF. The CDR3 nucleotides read TGTGCCAGCAGCTATGTCTCGAGTCGGTCTGGAAACACCATATATTTT.

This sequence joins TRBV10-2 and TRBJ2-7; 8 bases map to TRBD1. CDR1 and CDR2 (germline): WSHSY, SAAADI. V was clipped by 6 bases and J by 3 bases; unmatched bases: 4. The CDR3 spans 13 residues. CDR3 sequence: CASRGQADYEQYF. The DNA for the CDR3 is TGCGCCAGCAGGGGACAGGCAGACTACGAGCAGTACTTC.